The source of this TCR beta chain is a study of cytomegalovirus exposure and HLA in healthy donors. Study-level results: A later look showed TCR association rates differing by HLA locus, highest for DRB1 and lowest for HLA-C. A later analysis showed that HLA-associated TCR beta chains had undergone more clonal expansion than equally common others.

J was trimmed by 2 bases and V by 3 bases; bases with no gene match: 6. Germline V lookup: CDR1 SGHNT, CDR2 YYREEE (reference sequence). The CDR3 covers 16 residues. A word on this clone: The antigen remains undetermined.

Vbeta (60) and Jbeta (13) primers were used in the PCR. The data were produced by immunoSEQ multiplex PCR, yet TCRdb's version contains in-frame clones alone and is incomplete. The table lists about 240,000 clones, 85% of them singletons. Sequencing was carried out using PBMCs. This TCR was recovered from a girl aged 2 to 10 in good health and CMV-seronegative. The chain carries TRBV5-4 and TRBJ1-3; 9 positions match TRBD1. Here the CDR3 reads CASSSNTGGTGNTIYF. DNA for the CDR3: TGTGCCAGCAGCTCTAACACAGGGGGCACTGGAAACACCATATATTTT.